The 26 T cell receptor beta chains reported below all come from one sample, sequenced in a study of cytomegalovirus exposure and HLA in healthy donors. PCR employed 60 Vbeta and 13 Jbeta primers. The data were produced by immunoSEQ multiplex PCR, yet TCRdb's version contains in-frame clones alone and is incomplete. The sample holds about 190,000 clones, about four fifths seen once. The source material was PBMCs. The receptors stem from a woman aged 25 to 39 in good health and CMV-seropositive.

The genes are TRBV25-1 and TRBJ1-3; D gene ambiguous. Germline values: CDR1 MGHDK, CDR2 SYGVNS. This CDR3 comprises 16 residues. V was clipped by 4 bases and J by 4 bases, with 17 bases between them. This CDR3 is CASSAEPPNTGNTIYF. The CDR3 coding sequence is TGTGCCAGCAGTGCCGAACCGCCGAATACAGGAAACACCATATATTTT.

This clone was observed a single time. The chain has TRBV18 and TRBJ2-4; 7 bases align to TRBD1. This CDR3 comprises 15 residues. Germline CDR1 and CDR2: KGHSH and LQKENI. V trimming: 5 bases; J trimming: 0 bases; junction bases outside the gene matches: 4. In DNA form, the CDR3 reads TGTGCCAGCTCAGCGAACAGGGGAGCCAAAAACATTCAGTACTTC. Translated: CASSANRGAKNIQYF.

The gene calls are TRBV27 and TRBJ1-5; 11 bases align to TRBD1. CDR1 and CDR2 (germline): MNHEY, SMNVEV (reference sequence). With V trimmed by 8 bases and J by 4 bases, 10 bases remained unmatched. This CDR3 region has 16 residues. In nucleotides, the CDR3 is TGTGCCAGCTTCCCTCTAGGGACAGGGGGGAATCAGCCCCAGCATTTT. This sequence encodes CASFPLGTGGNQPQHF.

The rearrangement links TRBV6-5 to TRBJ2-7; TRBD1 matches 9 bases. The CDR3 totals 15 residues. Per germline, CDR1 MNHEY and CDR2 SVGAGI. V lost 5 bases, J lost 0 bases, and 5 bases stayed unmatched. The CDR3 nucleotides read TGTGCCAGCAGTGGACAGGGGTTGAGCTCCTACGAGCAGTACTTC. Its protein product is CASSGQGLSSYEQYF.

The chain combines TRBV19 with TRBJ1-1; TRBD1 might be the D (5 bases). This CDR3 has 17 residues. In germline, CDR1 is LNHDA, CDR2 SQIVND (reference sequence). Trimming stripped 7 bases from V and 4 bases from J, with 25 bases between. The CDR3 bases are TGTGCCAGTATCCCTAGGAGGGGCGCGGGAGAGGGCACTGAAGCTTTCTTT. Its translation: CASIPRRGAGEGTEAFF. Together with reference TRBV19 and TRBJ1-1, the CDR3 gives the full variable domain: DGGITQSPKYLFRKEGQNVTLSCEQNLNHDAMYWYRQDPGQGLRLIYYSQIVNDFQKGDIAEGYSVSREKKESFPLTVTSAQKNPTAFYLCASIPRRGAGEGTEAFFGQGTRLTVV.

The chain is built from TRBV11-2 and TRBJ1-2, with D uncertain. CDR3 length equals 12 residues. Germline CDR1 and CDR2: SGHAT and FQNNGV. V was shortened by 1 base and J by 6 bases, with 6 bases between the two germline ends. The CDR3 sequence: CASSLGVNGYTF. In DNA, the CDR3 is TGTGCCAGCAGCTTAGGTGTCAATGGCTACACCTTC.

The chain employs TRBV6-1 and TRBJ2-7, with 10 bases identical to TRBD2. From germline, CDR1 is MNHNS and CDR2 SASEGT. The junction had 1 base not matched to a gene; V was cut back by 2 bases and J by 3 bases. The CDR3 has 14 residues. The CDR3, as DNA: TGTGCCAGCAGTGAAACTAGCGGGGACTACGAGCAGTACTTC. Amino acids: CASSETSGDYEQYF.

This chain joins TRBV9 and TRBJ2-1; no definite D call. V gave up 0 bases and J gave up 6 bases, with 10 bases separating them. The length of the CDR3 is 14 residues. Germline CDR1 SGDLS, CDR2 YYNGEE. CDR3 amino acids: CASSVGGPINEQFF. The CDR3 nucleotides are TGTGCCAGCAGCGTAGGAGGCCCGATCAATGAGCAGTTCTTC.

This chain uses TRBV6-4 with TRBJ1-1; the D is unclear. This CDR3 has 13 amino acids. Germline lookup yields CDR1 MRHNA and CDR2 SNTAGT. V dropped 7 bases and J dropped 0 bases, with 9 bases sitting between them. DNA of the CDR3: TGTGCCAGCAAGAAAGAGATGAACACTGAAGCTTTCTTT. It codes for CASKKEMNTEAFF.

The rearrangement uses TRBV10-3 and TRBJ2-1; the D gene is possibly TRBD2 (7 bases). The CDR3 loop spans 16 amino acids. V lost 2 bases and J lost 1, with 12 bases in between. CDR1 is ENHRY, CDR2 SYGVKD, per germline. The CDR3 sequence is CAISERGGRSYNEQFF. The CDR3 DNA sequence: TGTGCCATCAGTGAGAGGGGGGGCCGGTCCTACAATGAGCAGTTCTTC.

This chain connects TRBV14 to TRBJ2-2, with no clear D. Germline V gene lookup returns CDR1 SGHDN and CDR2 FVKESK. V dropped 7 bases and J dropped 4 bases, with 7 bases sitting between them. The CDR3 is made up of 12 amino acids. The CDR3 nucleotides are TGTGCCAGCATAAGTAGCACCGGGGAGCTGTTTTTT. The encoded protein is CASISSTGELFF.

The gene calls are TRBV2 and TRBJ1-3; no clear D. Germline CDR1 is SNHLY and CDR2 is FYNNEI. The CDR3 is 15 residues long. Deletions cut 5 bases from V and 4 bases from J, with 15 bases between. Written as DNA, the CDR3 is TGTGCCAGCAGTTCTAAAAGGGAGAAAGGAAACACCATATATTTT. Its translation: CASSSKREKGNTIYF.

The table lists this clone with a count of one. CDR3 residues: CASSLTQGNIQYF. The CDR3 DNA reads as TGTGCCAGCAGCTTGACACAGGGAAACATTCAGTACTTC. The rearrangement uses TRBV6-4 and TRBJ2-4, with D perhaps matching TRBD1 (6 bases). This CDR3 spans 13 amino acids. V was pared by 6 bases and J by 6 bases, with 12 bases between. Germline lookup yields CDR1 MRHNA and CDR2 SNTAGT.

This chain uses TRBV2 with TRBJ2-7; TRBD1 might be the D (6 bases). V dropped 7 bases and J dropped 2 bases, with 9 bases sitting between them. CDR1 is SNHLY, CDR2 FYNNEI, per germline. The CDR3 length is 12 residues. The DNA of the CDR3 is TGTGCCAGCATAACAGGGCCCTACGAGCAGTACTTC. Protein product: CASITGPYEQYF. The full variable domain, in which reference TRBV2 and TRBJ2-7 provide the parts outside the CDR3, is EPEVTQTPSHQVTQMGQEVILRCVPISNHLYFYWYRQILGQKVEFLVSFYNNEISEKSEIFDDQFSVERPDGSNFTLKIRSTKLEDSAMYFCASITGPYEQYFGPGTRLTVT.

The count of this clone is one. The rearrangement links TRBV6-5 to TRBJ2-1, with 8 bases lining up with TRBD2. V shed 5 bases and J 9 bases; nucleotides not matched to a gene: 9. This CDR3 is built from 14 residues. Per germline, CDR1 MNHEY and CDR2 SVGAGI. CDR3 DNA: TGTGCCAGCAGTCGAGGAGCGGGAGTAGGTGAGCAGTTCTTC. Translated, it gives CASSRGAGVGEQFF.

The chain combines TRBV9 with TRBJ1-1, with D uncertain. V was pared by 6 bases and J by 1 base, with 7 bases between. Germline CDR1 and CDR2: SGDLS and YYNGEE. The CDR3 totals 12 residues. Here the CDR3 reads CASKRENTEAFF. Written as DNA, the CDR3 is TGTGCCAGCAAGCGTGAGAACACTGAAGCTTTCTTT. The variable domain in full, with the rest retrieved from reference TRBV9 and TRBJ1-1, is DSGVTQTPKHLITATGQRVTLRCSPRSGDLSVYWYQQSLDQGLQFLIQYYNGEERAKGNILERFSAQQFPDLHSELNLSSLELGDSALYFCASKRENTEAFFGQGTRLTVV.

The genes are TRBV28 and TRBJ1-1, with TRBD1 identical over 8 bases. V lost 4 bases to trimming and J lost 0 bases; unmatched junction nucleotides: 7. The germline CDR1 and CDR2 sequences are MDHEN and SYDVKM. This CDR3 spans 16 amino acids. The CDR3, as DNA: TGTGCCAGCAGTTCATACCGGACAGGGTTGAACACTGAAGCTTTCTTT. This gives the protein CASSSYRTGLNTEAFF.

The chain carries TRBV7-8 and TRBJ2-5, with 7 bases aligning to TRBD2. The CDR3 runs 15 residues. The germline CDR1 and CDR2 sequences are SGHVS and FQNEAQ. J lost 7 bases, V lost 1 base, and 9 bases had no gene match. This CDR3 is CASSLDRSGVGTQYF. DNA of the CDR3: TGTGCCAGCAGCTTAGACAGGAGCGGGGTTGGGACCCAGTACTTC.

The gene calls are TRBV19 and TRBJ2-3; 8 bases agree with TRBD2. Trimming cost V 6 bases and J 8 bases; bases outside gene matches: 16. In germline, CDR1 is LNHDA, CDR2 SQIVND (reference sequence). This CDR3 spans 16 amino acids. CDR3 amino acids: CASSQNPGGSIVTQYF. CDR3 sequence (DNA): TGTGCCAGTAGCCAAAATCCGGGAGGGTCAATCGTTACGCAGTATTTT.

The chain recombines TRBV7-9 with TRBJ2-1, with TRBD2 identical over 14 bases. The V gene end was trimmed by 6 bases and the J gene end by 0 bases; junction bases not matched to a gene: 10. Germline assignment: CDR1 SEHNR and CDR2 FQNEAQ (reference sequence). The CDR3 extends over 19 amino acids. The CDR3 DNA reads as TGTGCCAGCAGTCCGCCGGGACTAGCGGGGGCCCCCTCCTACAATGAGCAGTTCTTC. Translated, it gives CASSPPGLAGAPSYNEQFF.

V usage is TRBV28 and J usage is TRBJ2-7; no definite D call. Between the trimmed V and J ends, which lost 7 bases and 7 bases, there was a span of 20 bases. Germline CDR1 MDHEN, CDR2 SYDVKM. The CDR3 loop spans 14 amino acids. The CDR3 DNA sequence: TGTGCCAGCATTCCCCTACAGACCTACGGAGAGCAGTACTTC. This codes for CASIPLQTYGEQYF.

The genes are TRBV4-1 and TRBJ1-4; the match to TRBD1 covers 8 bases. After removal of 3 bases from V and 4 bases from J, the junction contained 4 bases not matched to a gene. The germline V gene has CDR1 MGHRA and CDR2 YSYEKL. The CDR3 contains 15 residues. The CDR3: CASSQRDRYNEKLFF. CDR3 sequence (DNA): TGCGCCAGCAGCCAGAGGGACAGGTATAATGAAAAACTGTTTTTT.

This chain links TRBV6-5 with TRBJ2-7; 7 bases line up with TRBD1. CDR3 size: 14 residues. Germline CDR1 and CDR2: MNHEY and SVGAGI. The V and J ends lost 5 bases and 3 bases, in that order; junction bases with no gene match: 7. The CDR3 reads CASSRGTVVYEQYF. Written as DNA, the CDR3 is TGTGCCAGCAGTCGTGGGACAGTCGTCTACGAGCAGTACTTC.

The chain couples TRBV5-4 to TRBJ2-7; 10 bases map to TRBD2. Germline V gives CDR1 SGHNT, CDR2 YYREEE (reference sequence). This CDR3 has 15 amino acids. Trimming took 3 bases from V and 1 from J; bases not matched to a gene: 4. The DNA for the CDR3 is TGTGCCAGCAGCTCCCCTAGCGGGGGATCCTACGAGCAGTACTTC. Translation: CASSSPSGGSYEQYF.

The V and J genes are TRBV7-8 and TRBJ2-3, with D maybe TRBD1 (6 bases). CDR3 size: 16 residues. V was clipped by 5 bases and J by 0 bases, with 15 bases between them. Germline V gene data show CDR1 as SGHVS and CDR2 as FQNEAQ. The CDR3: CASSARQAASTDTQYF. The CDR3 DNA reads TGTGCCAGCAGCGCACGACAGGCCGCTAGCACAGATACGCAGTATTTT.

This clone was observed a handful of times. The CDR3 DNA sequence: TGTGCCAGCAGCTTAGGGAGGGCCTCTGGAAACACCATATATTTT. It is translated as CASSLGRASGNTIYF. The rearrangement uses TRBV7-9 and TRBJ1-3; D is ambiguous. CDR3 size: 15 residues. Germline V gives CDR1 SEHNR, CDR2 FQNEAQ (reference sequence). Trimming pared 1 base from V and 0 bases from J, leaving 7 bases between.